This T cell receptor (beta chain) was recorded in a study of a mutant IDH1 vaccine in newly diagnosed glioma. The overall study: Former treatment meant radiotherapy, temozolomide, or both; the majority had gotten both. Study-wide findings and caveats: The authors found pseudoprogression apparently unrelated to changes in top peripheral T cell clonotypes.

This clone appeared a few times. The antigen remains unidentified. The assay was immunoSEQ multiplex PCR, and TCRdb's table has in-frame clones only and misses some. Of some 95,000 clones detected, 80% appear once; the ten largest clones hold over 6.5%. Specified time point: baseline, week 1 (first vaccination visit). Specified treatment: pre-vaccination baseline after standard-of-care therapy. The donors had new WHO grade 3 or 4 astrocytomas; these were IDH1-mutant and ATRX-lost. The V gene's germline CDR1 is MDHEN and CDR2 SYDVKM. The CDR3 sequence is 14 residues long. V was clipped by 5 bases and J by 14 bases; unmatched bases: 13.

The genes are TRBV28 and TRBJ1-1, with 11 bases identical to TRBD1. This clonotype originated in a man aged 40-50 years with glioma. The material sequenced was PBMCs, taken from a glioma patient treated with radiotherapy, temozolomide or both. CDR3 coding DNA: TGTGCCAGCAGTGCCCGGACAGGGGGCGTTGCGGGCTTCTTT. This codes for CASSARTGGVAGFF.